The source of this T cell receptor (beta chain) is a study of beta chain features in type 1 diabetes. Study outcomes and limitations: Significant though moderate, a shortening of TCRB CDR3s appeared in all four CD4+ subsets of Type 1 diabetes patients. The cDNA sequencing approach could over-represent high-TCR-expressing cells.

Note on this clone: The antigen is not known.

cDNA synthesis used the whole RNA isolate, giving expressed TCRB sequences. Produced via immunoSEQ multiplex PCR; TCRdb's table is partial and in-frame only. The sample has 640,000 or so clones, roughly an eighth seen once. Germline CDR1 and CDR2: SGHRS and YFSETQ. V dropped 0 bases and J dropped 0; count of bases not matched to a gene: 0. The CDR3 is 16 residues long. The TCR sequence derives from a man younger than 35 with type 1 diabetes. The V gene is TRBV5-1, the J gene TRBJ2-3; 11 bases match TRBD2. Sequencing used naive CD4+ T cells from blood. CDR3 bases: TGCGCCAGCAGCTTGGGACTAGCGGGGAGCACAGATACGCAGTATTTT. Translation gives CASSLGLAGSTDTQYF. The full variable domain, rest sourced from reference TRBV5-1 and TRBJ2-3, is KAGVTQTPRYLIKTRGQQVTLSCSPISGHRSVSWYQQTPGQGLQFLFEYFSETQRNKGNFPGRFSGRQFSNSRSEMNVSTLELGDSALYLCASSLGLAGSTDTQYFGPGTRLTVL.